The text below deals with one T cell receptor (beta chain). Germline V gene sequence: CDR1 LGHDT, CDR2 YNNKEL (reference sequence). This CDR3 has 15 residues. The V gene lost 7 bases and the J gene lost 4 bases, with 16 bases spanning the gap. The data were taken from a study of T cell repertoires in MIS-A myocarditis. Using immunoSEQ multiplex PCR, the repertoire was profiled, and TCRdb retains in-frame clones only, with some absent. The sample has 7,000 or so clones; 78% are singletons. The receptor was derived from a man aged 18-30 years with fulminant myocarditis from multisystem inflammatory syndrome in adults (MIS-A) after COVID-19. The chain carries TRBV3-1 (or the pseudogene TRBV3-2) and TRBJ1-4, with D hard to call. The sample taken for sequencing was right inferior lung lobe tissue obtained at autopsy. DNA of the CDR3: TGTGCCAGCACCCTCCGTGAGGGTAATAATGAAAAACTGTTTTTT. It translates to CASTLREGNNEKLFF.